Below are 22 T cell receptor beta chains sequenced from a single sample in a study of T cell changes during pregnancy in multiple sclerosis. Repertoires were generated with immunoSEQ multiplex PCR, while TCRdb's copy carries only in-frame clones and drops some. The profile covers 20,000 or so clones, with roughly 90% appearing a single time and approximately 6.3% taken by the ten largest. Sequencing used CD8+ T cells from peripheral blood mononuclear cells, obtained in the third trimester of pregnancy. These receptors came from a female donor in good health, enrolled as a control in a pregnancy study.

This clone is labeled as medium-sized. This chain joins TRBV7-2 and TRBJ1-2; possible D gene TRBD1, 5 bases. This CDR3 is 14 amino acids long. The V end was cut by 2 bases, the J end by 3 bases, with 10 bases between. Germline lookup yields CDR1 SGHTA and CDR2 FQGNSA. The CDR3, as DNA: TGTGCCAGCAGCTTAATCTCGGGGGACTATGGCTACACCTTC. Its translation is CASSLISGDYGYTF.

The chain links TRBV6-6 to TRBJ2-5; 13 nucleotides align to TRBD2. The trim removed 2 bases at V and 9 bases at J, leaving 9 bases unmatched. Germline V gene lookup returns CDR1 MNHNY and CDR2 SVGAGI (reference sequence). CDR3 length: 16 residues. Here the CDR3 reads CASSYGTSGTKGAQYF. In nucleotides, the CDR3 is TGTGCCAGCAGTTACGGGACTAGCGGGACTAAGGGGGCCCAGTACTTC.

The gene calls are TRBV6-5 and TRBJ1-1, with TRBD1 matching 7 bases. J gave up 0 bases and V 10 bases, and 11 bases lay outside the gene matches. Germline-derived CDR1 and CDR2 are MNHEY and SVGAGI. The CDR3 is 15 amino acids. CDR3 sequence: CATSRDSYMNTEAFF. CDR3 DNA: TGTGCCACCTCACGGGACAGCTACATGAACACTGAAGCTTTCTTT.

The V gene is TRBV7-9, the J gene TRBJ2-1; tentatively, D is TRBD1 (6 bases). Germline-derived CDR1 and CDR2 are SEHNR and FQNEAQ (reference sequence). V lost 5 bases to trimming and J lost 4 bases, with 15 bases between them. This CDR3 is built from 15 residues. CDR3 sequence: CASSVGGRGYNEQFF. Written as DNA, the CDR3 is TGTGCCAGCAGCGTTGGCGGCAGGGGATACAATGAGCAGTTCTTC.

This chain connects TRBV30 to TRBJ1-3; 10 bases fit TRBD1. The germline CDR1 and CDR2 sequences are GTSNPN and SVGIG (reference sequence). J lost 0 bases, V lost 1 base, and 3 bases had no gene match. The CDR3 sequence is 16 residues long. The CDR3 reads CAWSGQGAFSGNTIYF. As DNA, the CDR3 is TGTGCCTGGAGTGGACAGGGGGCCTTCTCTGGAAACACCATATATTTT.

V usage is TRBV9 and J usage is TRBJ1-1, with 11 nucleotides matching TRBD1. The CDR3 spans 14 residues. Germline V CDR1 and CDR2: SGDLS, YYNGEE. The junction had 1 base not matched to a gene; V was cut back by 3 bases and J by 3 bases. The DNA of the CDR3 is TGTGCCAGCAGCGGGACAGGGGGCCACACTGAAGCTTTCTTT. Translation gives CASSGTGGHTEAFF.

This clone was picked up one time. DNA for the CDR3: TGTGCCAGCAGCTTAGTGGGGGGGGCTTACAATGAGCAGTTCTTC. Its protein product is CASSLVGGAYNEQFF. J is TRBJ2-1 and V is TRBV7-8; D may be TRBD2 (7 bases). The CDR3 runs to 15 residues. Per germline, CDR1 SGHVS and CDR2 FQNEAQ. V lost 1 base and J lost 4, with 11 bases in between.

This sequence joins TRBV19 and TRBJ1-2; maybe TRBD1 (5 bases). The ends were cut back, 5 bases at V and 8 bases at J, with 12 bases in the middle. The germline V gene encodes CDR1 LNHDA and CDR2 SQIVND (reference sequence). CDR3 length: 12 residues. CDR3 sequence reads: CASSVHRSGYTF. CDR3 bases: TGTGCCAGTAGTGTTCACAGGTCCGGCTACACCTTC. The complete variable domain, with remaining parts taken from reference TRBV19 and TRBJ1-2, reads DGGITQSPKYLFRKEGQNVTLSCEQNLNHDAMYWYRQDPGQGLRLIYYSQIVNDFQKGDIAEGYSVSREKKESFPLTVTSAQKNPTAFYLCASSVHRSGYTFGSGTRLTVV.

The chain carries TRBV29-1 and TRBJ1-2; the D gene is possibly TRBD1 (6 bases). Germline lookup yields CDR1 SQVTM and CDR2 ANQGSEA. V was clipped by 7 bases and J by 5 bases, with 20 bases between them. This CDR3 comprises 14 residues. In DNA, the CDR3 is TGCAGCGCAGAACAGGGAGATCGTTCTTATGGCTACACCTTC. Its protein is CSAEQGDRSYGYTF.

V gene TRBV28 combines with J gene TRBJ1-5; tentatively, D is TRBD1 (6 bases). CDR3 length: 15 residues. V was shortened by 3 bases and J by 4 bases, with 13 bases between the two germline ends. Germline CDR1 is MDHEN and CDR2 is SYDVKM. The CDR3 loop reads CASSFLGATNQPQHF. The CDR3 bases are TGTGCCAGCAGTTTCCTGGGGGCAACTAATCAGCCCCAGCATTTT. The complete variable domain, with remaining parts taken from reference TRBV28 and TRBJ1-5, reads DVKVTQSSRYLVKRTGEKVFLECVQDMDHENMFWYRQDPGLGLRLIYFSYDVKMKEKGDIPEGYSVSREKKERFSLILESASTNQTSMYLCASSFLGATNQPQHFGDGTRLSIL.

The chain employs TRBV6-1 and TRBJ1-2; D perhaps matches TRBD1 (5 bases). Trimming stripped 3 bases from V and 3 bases from J, with 11 bases between. Germline loops: CDR1 MNHNS, CDR2 SASEGT. The CDR3 has 14 amino acids. The CDR3 bases are TGTGCCAGCAGTGATACCGCGGGACACTATGGCTACACCTTC. Translation gives CASSDTAGHYGYTF.

A single count supports this clone. The chain combines TRBV6-5 with TRBJ2-2, with D uncertain. CDR1 is MNHEY, CDR2 SVGAGI, per germline. The CDR3 has 14 amino acids. V was pared by 4 bases and J by 1 base, with 7 bases between. The CDR3 spells CASSWAQNTGELFF. CDR3 DNA sequence: TGTGCCAGCAGTTGGGCCCAGAACACCGGGGAGCTGTTTTTT.

The V and J genes are TRBV9 and TRBJ2-7; no clear D gene. The V gene lost 0 bases and the J gene lost 0 bases, with 13 bases spanning the gap. Germline loops: CDR1 SGDLS, CDR2 YYNGEE. The CDR3 extends over 16 amino acids. The CDR3 DNA follows: TGTGCCAGCAGCGTAGGTTTCGGCTCGGGCTCCTACGAGCAGTACTTC. Translated: CASSVGFGSGSYEQYF.

The V call is TRBV7-8, the J call TRBJ1-1, with D perhaps TRBD1 (6 bases). V lost 5 bases, J lost 1 base, and 14 bases lay in between. CDR1 SGHVS and CDR2 FQNEAQ come from the germline V gene. This CDR3 is 15 amino acids long. CDR3 in amino acids: CASSLQGLGNTEAFF. CDR3 DNA: TGTGCCAGCAGCCTACAGGGTCTCGGGAACACTGAAGCTTTCTTT.

Only a few counts were recorded for this clone. This chain uses TRBV15 with TRBJ1-1; D call uncertain. Germline V gene data show CDR1 as LNHNV and CDR2 as YYDKDF (reference sequence). CDR3 size: 12 residues. The V end lost 5 bases, the J end lost 1 base, and 5 bases lay between the germline ends. CDR3 bases: TGTGCCACCAGCGCGGCGAACACTGAAGCTTTCTTT. Its translation is CATSAANTEAFF.

The genes are TRBV7-9 and TRBJ2-1, with 12 bases matching TRBD2. The CDR3 runs to 15 residues. Germline V gene lookup returns CDR1 SEHNR and CDR2 FQNEAQ (reference sequence). Trimming at V came to 4 bases and at J to 8 bases, leaving 6 bases not matched to a gene. The CDR3 here is CASSSQTSGGYEQFF. CDR3 bases: TGTGCCAGCAGCTCCCAGACTAGCGGGGGCTATGAGCAGTTCTTC.

The rearrangement joins TRBV4-3 to TRBJ2-2; possibly TRBD1 for D (6 bases). This CDR3 is 14 amino acids long. V lost 0 bases to trimming and J lost 5 bases, with 7 bases between them. From germline, CDR1 is LGHNA and CDR2 YSLEER. Written as DNA, the CDR3 is TGCGCCAGCAGCCAAGATAGGGGGACCGGGGAGCTGTTTTTT. Its protein product is CASSQDRGTGELFF.

The rearrangement uses TRBV6-5 and TRBJ1-2; TRBD1 is a possible D gene (5 bases). V was shortened by 4 bases and J by 3 bases, with 12 bases between the two germline ends. This CDR3 has 14 amino acids. The germline CDR1 and CDR2 sequences are MNHEY and SVGAGI. For the CDR3, the DNA is TGTGCCAGCAGTTCCCCGCGACAGTACTATGGCTACACCTTC. Amino acid sequence: CASSSPRQYYGYTF.

The V and J genes are TRBV10-3 and TRBJ1-2, with 7 bases lining up with TRBD1. Germline V lookup: CDR1 ENHRY, CDR2 SYGVKD. This CDR3 has 16 residues. V lost 1 base to trimming and J lost 4 bases; unmatched junction nucleotides: 9. As DNA, the CDR3 is TGTGCCATCAGTGAGTTCCGACAGGGCGCTACCTATGGCTACACCTTC. It is translated as CAISEFRQGATYGYTF.

The chain is built from TRBV29-1 and TRBJ1-1, with D unclear. With 4 bases removed from V and 0 bases from J, the gap between germline ends came to 12 bases. Germline V lookup: CDR1 SQVTM, CDR2 ANQGSEA. The CDR3 runs to 14 residues. DNA for the CDR3: TGCAGCGTTGGGGAGCCACCGATGAACACTGAAGCTTTCTTT. Translation gives CSVGEPPMNTEAFF. Filled out from reference TRBV29-1 and TRBJ1-1, the complete variable domain reads SAVISQKPSRDICQRGTSLTIQCQVDSQVTMMFWYRQQPGQSLTLIATANQGSEATYESGFVIDKFPISRPNLTFSTLTVSNMSPEDSSIYLCSVGEPPMNTEAFFGQGTRLTVV.

This clone appeared a few times. Within the sample, other DNA sequences also encode this same CDR3. This sequence joins TRBV27 and TRBJ1-2; D is unresolved. Germline CDR1 reads MNHEY; CDR2 reads SMNVEV (reference sequence). This CDR3 is built from 14 residues. V was cut by 2 bases and J by 0 bases, with 7 bases left in between. The CDR3 is CASSLRGSNYGYTF. DNA for the CDR3: TGTGCCAGCAGTTTACGGGGTTCTAACTATGGCTACACCTTC.

The chain links TRBV4-3 to TRBJ2-7; 11 positions agree with TRBD2. This CDR3 contains 15 residues. Germline assignment: CDR1 LGHNA and CDR2 YSLEER. With 4 bases clipped from V and 2 bases from J, the junction kept 4 bases outside the gene matches. The CDR3 loop reads CASSPTSGGTYEQYF. CDR3 bases: TGCGCCAGCAGCCCTACTAGCGGGGGAACCTACGAGCAGTACTTC.